The 10 T cell receptor beta chains reported below all come from one sample, sequenced in a study of control samples from healthy donors and cancer patients. TCRdb keeps only in-frame clones here, not all; method: immunoSEQ multiplex PCR. The table includes tens of thousands of clones, approximately 90% detected once. Sequencing was performed on blood. The receptors here all came from a man in his fifties or sixties in good health.

This chain links TRBV3-1 (or the pseudogene TRBV3-2) with TRBJ2-3; D is uncertain. Looked up from germline, CDR1 is LGHDT and CDR2 is YNNKEL (reference sequence). This CDR3 contains 16 residues. The ends were cut back, 1 base at V and 0 bases at J, with 11 bases in the middle. The CDR3 spells CASSQAGWGSTDTQYF. CDR3 DNA sequence: TGTGCCAGCAGCCAAGCCGGATGGGGAAGCACAGATACGCAGTATTTT.

A single count supports this clone. This sequence joins TRBV7-6 and TRBJ2-1, with 7 positions matching TRBD1. The CDR3 is made up of 17 amino acids. Losses at the gene ends were 2 bases for V and 9 bases for J; bases not matched to a gene: 16. Germline CDR1 is SGHVS and CDR2 is FNYEAQ. The CDR3 reads CASSLQIVTGDWSEQFF. Written as DNA, the CDR3 is TGTGCCAGCAGCTTACAAATTGTAACAGGGGATTGGAGTGAGCAGTTCTTC.

The chain joins TRBV30 to TRBJ1-3; TRBD1 might be the D (5 bases). Trimming removed 2 bases at V and 2 bases at J, with 16 bases between. The CDR3 is made up of 16 amino acids. CDR1 and CDR2 from the germline V gene are GTSNPN and SVGIG (reference sequence). The CDR3 region is CAWSLGPPGTGNTIYF. Written as DNA, the CDR3 is TGTGCCTGGAGTTTGGGGCCCCCCGGGACTGGAAACACCATATATTTT. The whole variable domain, remainder taken from reference TRBV30 and TRBJ1-3, is SQTIHQWPATLVQPVGSPLSLECTVEGTSNPNLYWYRQAAGRGLQLLFYSVGIGQISSEVPQNLSASRPQDRQFILSSKKLLLSDSGFYLCAWSLGPPGTGNTIYFGEGSWLTVV.

The chain combines TRBV5-6 with TRBJ2-7, with 7 nucleotides matching TRBD1. This CDR3 has 15 amino acids. The J segment lost 3 bases and the V segment lost 2 bases, leaving 8 bases of the junction unmatched. Germline values: CDR1 SGHDT, CDR2 YYEEEE. This CDR3 is CASSFGRDSFYEQYF. The DNA of the CDR3 is TGTGCCAGCAGCTTTGGCCGGGACAGCTTCTACGAGCAGTACTTC. Based on the CDR3 plus reference TRBV5-6 and TRBJ2-7, the full variable domain is DAGVTQSPTHLIKTRGQQVTLRCSPKSGHDTVSWYQQALGQGPQFIFQYYEEEERQRGNFPDRFSGHQFPNYSSELNVNALLLGDSALYLCASSFGRDSFYEQYFGPGTRLTVT.

This clone was recorded once. The chain has TRBV19 and TRBJ1-1; D unresolved. This CDR3 comprises 15 residues. Germline V gives CDR1 LNHDA, CDR2 SQIVND (reference sequence). V was pared by 6 bases and J by 4 bases, with 18 bases between. The CDR3 DNA reads as TGTGCCAGTAGGCGGGAGGGAGGTCTGGTCACTGAAGCTTTCTTT. Protein: CASRREGGLVTEAFF.

The rearrangement joins TRBV7-9 to TRBJ1-5; tentatively, D is TRBD1 (5 bases). Looked up from germline, CDR1 is SEHNR and CDR2 is FQNEAQ (reference sequence). This CDR3 comprises 13 residues. With 6 bases removed from V and 7 bases from J, the gap between germline ends came to 13 bases. CDR3 DNA sequence: TGTGCCAGCAGTGAAGGGGAGGGACAGCCCCAGCATTTT. Amino acid sequence: CASSEGEGQPQHF.

The chain has TRBV5-8 and TRBJ1-2, with 8 bases identical to TRBD1. The germline V gene has CDR1 SGHTS and CDR2 YDEGEE. The length of the CDR3 is 15 residues. V shed 4 bases, J shed 5 bases, and the junction held 10 bases outside the gene matches. CDR3 residues: CASSARPGGLYGYTF. The CDR3 DNA sequence: TGTGCCAGCAGCGCTCGGCCAGGGGGCTTATATGGCTACACCTTC. Full variable domain (remainder filled in from reference TRBV5-8 and TRBJ1-2): EAGVTQSPTHLIKTRGQQATLRCSPISGHTSVYWYQQALGLGLQFLLWYDEGEERNRGNFPPRFSGRQFPNYSSELNVNALELEDSALYLCASSARPGGLYGYTFGSGTRLTVV.

V usage is TRBV6-1 and J usage is TRBJ2-7, with TRBD1 matching 10 bases. With 3 bases clipped from V and 2 bases from J, the junction kept 4 bases outside the gene matches. Germline lookup yields CDR1 MNHNS and CDR2 SASEGT. This CDR3 has 15 residues. CDR3 protein: CASSEGQGSTYEQYF. The DNA of the CDR3 is TGTGCCAGCAGTGAGGGACAGGGGAGTACCTACGAGCAGTACTTC.

This chain uses TRBV19 with TRBJ2-7; 13 nucleotides line up with TRBD2. The CDR3 length is 15 residues. Germline CDR1 is LNHDA and CDR2 is SQIVND (reference sequence). V dropped 5 bases and J dropped 2; count of bases not matched to a gene: 3. The CDR3 loop reads CASSGGLAGAYEQYF. Here the CDR3 DNA reads TGTGCCAGTAGTGGAGGACTAGCGGGAGCCTACGAGCAGTACTTC.

Concerning this clone itself: One end of the junction fails to match germline, which may point to a read error. The J gene is TRBJ2-3, the V gene TRBV7-2, with D possibly TRBD2 on 6 matching bases. Germline V gene lookup returns CDR1 SGHTA and CDR2 FQGNSA. The CDR3 covers 17 residues. The CDR3 spells CAGSFTGSSYRTDTQYF. In DNA, the CDR3 is TGTGCCGGCAGCTTTACCGGGAGTTCGTACCGCACAGATACGCAGTATTTT.